The clone carrying this T cell receptor (beta chain) was seen just once. Its antigen is currently unknown. V was pared by 5 bases and J by 3 bases, with 4 bases between. The CDR3 is 12 amino acids. Germline CDR1 and CDR2: SGHNT and YENEEA. The data were taken from a study of vaccination and CD4 T cells after COVID-19. Study-wide context: Drawing of post-COVID samples took place a median roughly 100 days after diagnosis (range 35 to 161).

Treatment: roughly ten-day PBMC culture with coronavirus spike peptide pools or control peptides (ViraFEST assay). Harvesting of the unexposed donor's CD4+ T cells predated the COVID-19 pandemic (2011-2018). Every well contained approximately 2.1 million PBMCs, which were grown with about 9.2 IU/ml IL-2 and about 10 ug/ml peptide pools. At the Johns Hopkins FTIC core, DNA taken from cultured CD4+ T cells was sequenced by way of the Oncomine TCR Beta short-read assay. In this case, cultured CD4+ T cells provided the extracted genomic DNA. TCRdb independently ran MiXCR on the PCR reads; one entry per CDR3 protein. Here the sample spans approximately 9,800 distinct CDR3 sequences, around 33% being singletons.

The TCR comes from a human donor in good health. The chain couples TRBV11-3 to TRBJ2-2; D uncertain. Input material: CD4+ T cells from blood, cultured in vitro. This CDR3 is CASSPDTGELFF. In DNA form, the CDR3 reads TGTGCCAGCAGCCCGGACACCGGGGAGCTGTTTTTT.